Listed here are 12 T cell receptor beta chains from one sample, sequenced in a study of identical twins. Each CDR3 protein is one row after TCRdb ran MiXCR on the 5' RACE reads. The sample has 650,000 to 800,000 distinct CDR3 sequences; over 8.5% are singletons. These records were also assigned to another study, of yellow fever vaccine responses in identical twins.

Sequencing was performed on PBMCs. These receptors came from a woman aged 18 to 35 in good health.

The chain couples TRBV27 to TRBJ2-2; 7 bases align to TRBD2. CDR1 is MNHEY, CDR2 SMNVEV, per germline (reference sequence). V shed 5 bases, J shed 1 base, and the junction held 10 bases outside the gene matches. The CDR3 is 17 amino acids. Here the CDR3 reads CASSPLLREMNTGELFF. The CDR3, as DNA: TGTGCCAGCAGTCCTCTTTTGCGGGAGATGAACACCGGGGAGCTGTTTTTT.

The sample holds a few counts of this clonotype. CDR3 sequence: CSAPPLRGSGANVLTF. The CDR3, as DNA: TGCAGTGCTCCTCCGCTCCGGGGATCTGGGGCCAACGTCCTGACTTTC. The chain combines TRBV20-1 with TRBJ2-6, with D possibly TRBD2 on 5 matching bases. The CDR3 is made up of 16 amino acids. Germline values: CDR1 DFQATT, CDR2 SNEGSKA (reference sequence). Trimming pared 5 bases from V and 1 base from J, leaving 15 bases between.

A few counts support this clonotype. The chain combines TRBV20-1 with TRBJ1-5, with D perhaps TRBD1 (6 bases). Trimming shortened V by 3 bases and J by 0 bases, and 12 bases separated the two germline ends. Germline loops: CDR1 DFQATT, CDR2 SNEGSKA (reference sequence). The CDR3 is 15 residues long. The CDR3 region is CSASWGAYSNQPQHF. CDR3 DNA: TGCAGTGCTAGCTGGGGGGCTTATAGCAATCAGCCCCAGCATTTT.

This clonotype was observed a few times. The chain joins TRBV4-1 to TRBJ1-3; 7 bases fit TRBD1. The CDR3 runs to 16 residues. V lost 4 bases, J lost 0 bases, and 6 bases stayed unmatched. CDR1 MGHRA and CDR2 YSYEKL come from the germline V gene. The chain's CDR3 is CASSLRQGTSGNTIYF. The CDR3, as DNA: TGCGCCAGCAGCCTCAGACAGGGAACCTCTGGAAACACCATATATTTT.

This clonotype showed up just a few times. V usage is TRBV4-3 and J usage is TRBJ2-3, with D perhaps matching TRBD1 or TRBD2 (5 bases each). V lost 3 bases, J lost 6 bases, and 16 bases lay in between. CDR1 is LGHNA and CDR2 is YSLEER in the germline V gene. The CDR3 extends over 15 amino acids. DNA of the CDR3: TGCGCCAGCAGCCAGGAGACAGCGGCGGCCGATACGCAGTATTTT. Protein sequence: CASSQETAAADTQYF.

A few counts support this clonotype. The chain couples TRBV6-2 or TRBV6-3 to TRBJ1-4; possible D gene TRBD1, 6 bases. The CDR3 loop spans 20 amino acids. CDR1 and CDR2 from the germline V gene are MNHEY and SVGEGT. V shed 1 base and J shed 7 bases, with 28 bases lying between them. The CDR3 region has the DNA TGTGCCAGCAGTTACTTCAGCGACAGGTGGTCGAAAGGCGGGCTTGAAAAACTGTTTTTT. It codes for CASSYFSDRWSKGGLEKLFF.

The CDR3 reads CASSYSIYRLASSGANVLTF. DNA for the CDR3: TGTGCCAGCAGTTACTCGATCTACAGACTCGCCTCCTCTGGGGCCAACGTCCTGACTTTC. This sequence joins TRBV6-2 or TRBV6-3 and TRBJ2-6; no clear D. V was cut by 0 bases and J by 0 bases, with 18 bases left in between. From germline, CDR1 is MNHEY and CDR2 SVGEGT. The CDR3 is made up of 20 amino acids.

The J gene is TRBJ2-5, the V gene TRBV7-2, with 7 bases identical to TRBD2. The germline CDR1 and CDR2 sequences are SGHTA and FQGNSA. The CDR3 is 14 amino acids. The V and J ends lost 2 bases and 5 bases, in that order; junction bases with no gene match: 5. The CDR3 loop reads CASSLTSAEETQYF. In nucleotides, the CDR3 is TGTGCCAGCAGCTTAACTAGCGCGGAGGAGACCCAGTACTTC.

This chain links TRBV20-1 with TRBJ2-3; 7 bases fit TRBD1. V was pared by 0 bases and J by 5 bases, with 8 bases of the junction left unmatched. The CDR3 is made up of 15 amino acids. Germline V gene data show CDR1 as DFQATT and CDR2 as SNEGSKA (reference sequence). The CDR3 region is CSARDGQVARDTQYF. As DNA, the CDR3 is TGCAGTGCTAGAGATGGACAGGTAGCGAGAGATACGCAGTATTTT.

This clonotype was picked up many times. The chain links TRBV2 to TRBJ2-7; 11 bases align to TRBD1. CDR1 SNHLY and CDR2 FYNNEI come from the germline V gene. J lost 3 bases, V lost 6 bases, and 4 bases had no gene match. The CDR3 is 14 amino acids. CDR3 amino acids: CASRAGTGGYEQYF. The CDR3 DNA reads TGTGCCAGCAGGGCCGGGACAGGGGGCTACGAGCAGTACTTC.

This clonotype has ten or more counts. This rearrangement joins TRBV20-1 to TRBJ2-4; perhaps TRBD1 as D (6 bases). Germline CDR1 reads DFQATT; CDR2 reads SNEGSKA (reference sequence). Trimming removed 7 bases from V and 3 bases from J, with 10 bases in between. This CDR3 is built from 12 residues. The DNA for the CDR3 is TGCAGTGGGGGGCATCACAAAAACATTCAGTACTTC. Translating it yields CSGGHHKNIQYF.

This clonotype was seen more than once but under ten times. V and J are TRBV24-1 and TRBJ2-1; 10 nucleotides match TRBD1. The CDR3 contains 16 residues. From germline, CDR1 is KGHDR and CDR2 SFDVKD. V was clipped by 4 bases and J by 2 bases; unmatched bases: 4. The CDR3, as DNA: TGTGCCACCAGTGAATCGACAGGGGGCACCTACAATGAGCAGTTCTTC. This sequence encodes CATSESTGGTYNEQFF.